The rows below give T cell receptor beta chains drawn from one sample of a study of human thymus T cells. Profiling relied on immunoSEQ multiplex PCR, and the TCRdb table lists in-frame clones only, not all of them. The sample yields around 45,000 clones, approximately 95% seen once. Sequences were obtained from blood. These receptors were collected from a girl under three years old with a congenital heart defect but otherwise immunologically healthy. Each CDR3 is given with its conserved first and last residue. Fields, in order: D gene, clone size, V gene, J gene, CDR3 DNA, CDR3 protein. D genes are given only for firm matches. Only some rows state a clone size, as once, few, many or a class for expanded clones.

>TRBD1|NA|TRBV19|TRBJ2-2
TGTGCCAGTAGCCGAACAGGGGGCGGAATCACCGGGGAGCTGTTTTTT
CASSRTGGGITGELFF
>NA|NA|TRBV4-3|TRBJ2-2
TGCGCCAGCAGCCAAGTGATCGTGAACACCGGGGAGCTGTTTTTT
CASSQVIVNTGELFF
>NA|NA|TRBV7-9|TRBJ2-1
TGTGCCAGCAGCGGATGGACTGGCGAAATCGATGAGCAGTTCTTC
CASSGWTGEIDEQFF
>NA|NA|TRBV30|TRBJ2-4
TGTGCCTGGAGAGCCCCAGCCAAAAACATTCAGTACTTC
CAWRAPAKNIQYF
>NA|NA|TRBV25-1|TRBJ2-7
TGTGCCAGCAGTGTGGGGGACTACGAGCAGTACTTC
CASSVGDYEQYF
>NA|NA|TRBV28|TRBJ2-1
TGTGCCAGCAGTCGGCTAGGATACTCCTACAATGAGCAGTTCTTC
CASSRLGYSYNEQFF
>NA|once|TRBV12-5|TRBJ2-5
TGTGCTAGTGGTTTGGCCTACAGAGGGACCCAGTACTTC
CASGLAYRGTQYF
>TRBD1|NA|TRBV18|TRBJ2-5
TGTGCCAGCTCACCCCTGACAGGGCCTTTGGAGACCCAGTACTTC
CASSPLTGPLETQYF
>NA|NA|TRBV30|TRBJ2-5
TGTGCCTGGGGTAGTTCAGAGACCCAGTACTTC
CAWGSSETQYF
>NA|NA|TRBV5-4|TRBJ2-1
TGTGCCAGCAGCACCAAGACAGGCTTCCCCTCCTACAATGAGCAGTTCTTC
CASSTKTGFPSYNEQFF
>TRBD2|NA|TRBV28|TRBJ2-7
TGTGCCAGCATGCGGACTAGCGGAACCTCCTACGAGCAGTACTTC
CASMRTSGTSYEQYF
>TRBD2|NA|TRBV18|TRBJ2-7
TGTGCCAGCTCACCCCTACTAGCGGTCAGCGGGCAGTACTTC
CASSPLLAVSGQYF
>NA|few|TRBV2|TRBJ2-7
TGTGCCACCCTCACATGGGTACCAGCCTACGAGCAGTACTTC
CATLTWVPAYEQYF
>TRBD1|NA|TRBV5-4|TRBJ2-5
TGTGCCAGCAGCTTGGAGTCAGGGGGCCACCAAGAGACCCAGTACTTC
CASSLESGGHQETQYF
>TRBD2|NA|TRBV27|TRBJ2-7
TGTGCCAGCAGTTTAGGACTAGCGGGTTACGAGCAGTACTTC
CASSLGLAGYEQYF
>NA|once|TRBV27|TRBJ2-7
TGTGCCAGCAGTTTTCAGCAGGCTATCTCCTACGAGCAGTACTTC
CASSFQQAISYEQYF
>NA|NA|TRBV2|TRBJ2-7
TGTGCCAGCACTTCCGCCCCACGGGCCCGTGGATACTTC
CASTSAPRARGYF
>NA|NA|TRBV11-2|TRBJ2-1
TGTGCCAGCAGCTTAGATCGGCCTCCCAATGAGCAGTTCTTC
CASSLDRPPNEQFF
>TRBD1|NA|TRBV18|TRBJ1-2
TGTGCCAGTTCCCGACAGGGCCGAGATTATGGCTACACCTTC
CASSRQGRDYGYTF
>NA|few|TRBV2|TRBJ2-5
TGTGCCACCCCAGGGTACCAAGAGACCCAGTACTTC
CATPGYQETQYF
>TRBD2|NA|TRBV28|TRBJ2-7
TGTGCCAGCAGTTTTAGCGGGAGTGCAGAAGAGCAGTACTTC
CASSFSGSAEEQYF
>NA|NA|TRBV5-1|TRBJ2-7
TGCGCCAGCAGCGGCTACGGGACTCTCGACGAGCAGTACTTC
CASSGYGTLDEQYF
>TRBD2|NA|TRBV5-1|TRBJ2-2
TGCGCCAGCAGCTTGACGTCTAGCGGGAGTACCGGGGAGCTGTTTTTT
CASSLTSSGSTGELFF
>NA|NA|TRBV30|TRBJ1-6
TGTGCTGTAGGGCCGGGATCCTATAATTCACCCCTCCACTTT
CAVGPGSYNSPLHF
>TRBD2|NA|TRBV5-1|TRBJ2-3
TGCGCCAGCAGCGACAGACTAAGGGTGGGACTAGCGGGAGTAGATACGCAGTATTTT
CASSDRLRVGLAGVDTQYF
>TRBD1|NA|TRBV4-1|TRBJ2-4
TGCGCCAGCAGACCCGAAACCGGACAGGTGGAGGATGGAGCCAAAAACATTCAGTACTTC
CASRPETGQVEDGAKNIQYF
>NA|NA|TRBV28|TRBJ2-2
TGTGCCAGCAGTTTATGGGGTCCTGCCGGGGAGCTGTTTTTT
CASSLWGPAGELFF
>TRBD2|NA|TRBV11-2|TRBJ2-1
TGTGCCAGCAAAACTAGCGGGAGTGTGGGTAGGAATGAGCAGTTCTTC
CASKTSGSVGRNEQFF
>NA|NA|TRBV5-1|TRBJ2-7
TGCGCCAGCAGCTTACAGGTCTGGGACGAGCAGTACTTC
CASSLQVWDEQYF